This entry features one T cell receptor (beta chain) sequence. This CDR3 region has 13 residues. V gave up 0 bases and J gave up 8 bases, with 8 bases separating them. Germline CDR1 and CDR2: LNHDA and SQIVND (reference sequence). The data are from a study of blood T cell repertoires in COVID-19. As for the study in general: Specimens from acute and convalescent COVID-19 originated in the United States, Italy and Spain. T cells, B-cell-depleted T cells, or PBMCs supplied cDNA or gDNA.

In the source study's methods: Amplification from reference gene primers served as the basis for estimated nucleated cell counts. Using immunoSEQ multiplex PCR, the repertoire was profiled, and TCRdb retains in-frame clones only, with some absent. D and trimming come from the DNA, and the V and J calls and clone size come from that table. The sample comprises 90,000 to 110,000 clones, about three quarters of which are singletons, and less than 5% rests with the top ten. The V and J genes are TRBV19 and TRBJ1-5; D not resolved. The origin of this receptor is a human donor in a cohort sampled during active or convalescent COVID-19. Sequenced: peripheral blood. In DNA, the CDR3 is TGTGCCAGTAGTATAGACAGTCTGGAGCCCCAGCATTTT. Encoded protein: CASSIDSLEPQHF.